This note documents a single TCR beta chain sequence. This receptor's antigen is unknown. The sample holds no much larger clone one base away, and base qualities are not on file. The data originate from a study of cytomegalovirus exposure and HLA in healthy donors (dated by TCRdb to between 2016 and 2019). Regarding the research as a whole: An earlier analysis of more than 550 of the donors reported over 250 Gb of sequence data and 117 million unique TCR beta sequences obtained from about 200 million T cells. Of the roughly 400 genotyped donors, approximately 80% were placed in the genetic ancestry cluster associated with self-reported Caucasian donors. An early release that covered about 600 HLA-typed donors contained about 300 gigabases of sequencing data and some 87 million unique TCR sequences. Every repertoire in the discovery cohort had been generated on one and the same sequencing platform. A later analysis re-examined previously published TCR beta repertoires from just over 650 donors and added high-resolution HLA genotyping to investigate patterns of TCR occurrence. Roughly five DR-DQ haplotypes were treated as single units for association and clustering because of strong linkage in the cohort. To decide whether each TCR beta V gene segment behaved as functional or pseudogenic, an earlier analysis of some 600 of the donors relied on high-throughput TCR beta sequencing. The study was designed to test whether signatures of past pathogen exposure could be identified by cataloging public T cell receptors. The study used immunosequencing to profile the T cell repertoires of approximately 630 subjects and linked those repertoires to cytomegalovirus serostatus. Genome-wide SNP genotypes for about 65% of the 666 donors were used in a later genetic analysis, which treated that subset as a discovery cohort. HLA typing included class I and class II loci at four-digit resolution. Among some 400 genotyped donors of the cohort, an average of around 250,000 unique TCR beta nucleotide sequences was sequenced per donor, of which 15% to 20% were non-productive. Donor age, sex, ethnicity and CMV serostatus were compiled together with the repertoire data. In the later analysis, no new phenotypic data were used to find candidate immune exposures; instead, reliance was placed on TCR beta sequences and their occurrence across donors. High-throughput TCR immunosequencing, statistical association of individual TCRs with disease status, and machine learning were combined to predict cytomegalovirus infection status. Typing coverage varied by locus: about 620-630 donors for A, B, C, DRB1 and DQB1; roughly 500 for DQA1; over 600 for DPA1; around 490 for DPB1. A separate validation cohort of roughly 110 different subjects was used in addition to the approximately 700-subject first cohort.

Study-level results and caveats: Cytomegalovirus status was reported to be diagnosed by the classifier with high specificity and sensitivity in both the original and validation cohorts. Compared with equally common non-associated chains, HLA-associated TCR beta chains in a later analysis were more clonally expanded and had lower generation probabilities. Roughly uniform sequencing depth across donors was assumed in presence/absence analyses, although this assumption may not hold. In a later analysis, TCR association rates were found to vary across HLA loci, with the most associated TCRs seen for DRB1 alleles and the fewest for HLA-C alleles. In an earlier analysis of some 540 of the donors, most TCR beta V segments appeared in productive rearrangements about 87% or about 30% of the time, broadly matching IMGT annotations. Linkage disequilibrium might explain the correlated functional status among segregating V segments, but an unknown experimental factor could not be excluded. Several of the top co-occurrence clusters appeared to be linked to parvovirus B19, influenza, CMV and Epstein-Barr virus, according to a later analysis. While some public TCRs were present in many individuals, most TCR sequences turned up only very rarely across donors. HLA typing was unavailable for some donors at each locus, so association tests used only the typed subset. When HLA alleles, especially DR and DQ, strongly co-occurred, attributing TCR associations to individual alleles was difficult. In a later genetic analysis, fewer N-insertions in productive TCRs were reported among donors in an Asian-associated ancestry cluster than the roughly 700-donor mean. The only immune exposure information available for the cohort was CMV serostatus. It was suggested by the authors that the approach could potentially be generalized to other disease states and immunological phenotypes. The sequencing pipeline was judged likely to have produced a cluster of highly shared sequence variants as a technical artifact. At a false discovery rate of 0.05, a later analysis linked fewer than 20,000 TCR beta sequences to specific HLA alleles. Because counts were too low, 15 to 20 rarely observed V segments, including chromosome 9 orphons, were left out of the earlier analysis of approximately 580 of the donors. A total of fewer than 200 TCR beta chains were listed by the study as associated with cytomegalovirus. A further reported finding was that TCR beta sequences accurately predicted the HLA-A and HLA-B alleles for most subjects in the first cohort. According to a later analysis, most CMV-associated TCR beta chains appeared to be HLA-restricted, and the HLA associations seemed to be driven largely by CMV exposure. In this cohort, only TCR beta chains were sequenced, and detectable features were limited by the absence of alpha or paired-chain data. V-gene and J-gene trimming of TCR beta chains was associated with a missense DCLRE1C variant in a later genetic analysis, and the association was replicated in an independent cohort. In vitro tests confirmed that a few of the cytomegalovirus-associated TCR beta chains recognize cytomegalovirus antigens.

The library was obtained by the immunoSEQ multiplex PCR assay. For the multiplex PCR, a mixture combining 60 forward primers for TCR Vbeta segments and 13 reverse primers for TCR Jbeta segments was used. The CDR3 region of rearranged TCR beta genes was amplified from genomic DNA with a multiplex PCR assay. On the Illumina HiSeq System, the amplified TCR beta libraries were sequenced as 87-base-pair reads. As for the authors' bioinformatics: A later analysis counted around 72 million unique TCR beta chains across the 640 or so repertoires, and 10 million to 11 million of these chains were shared by at least two donors. To remove PCR and sequencing errors, raw reads were error-corrected and collapsed into unique sequences using a nearest-neighbor algorithm that merged closely related sequences. CDR3 sequences were aligned to IMGT reference sequences to assign V, D and J gene segments. For a sequence to be retained, a match of at least six nucleotides to both a V gene segment and a J gene segment was required. A rearrangement counted as productive if the CDR3 had no stop codons and remained in frame with V and J, and every other rearrangement counted as non-productive. Following IMGT convention, CDR3 was defined as the stretch from the second conserved V-encoded cysteine up to the conserved J-encoded phenylalanine. The earlier analysis of some 540 of the donors excluded any sequence lacking an unambiguous match to a single V gene segment. In an earlier analysis of 587 of the donors, V segments were called functional above 56.7% productive rearrangements and were called segregating when the between-donor standard deviation exceeded 5%. A statistical classification framework was built to diagnose cytomegalovirus status from the catalog of TCR beta chain sequences. In a later analysis, TCR nucleotide sequences were compared against IMGT/GENE-DB human TR gene sequences so that V and J genes could be assigned. A later analysis assigned CDR3 sequences and most-parsimonious VDJ recombination scenarios with the TCRdist pipeline. A later analysis defined each TCR beta chain by its CDR3 amino acid sequence plus V-gene family, and excluded reads lacking a unique V-gene family. In a later analysis, 550 to 650 highly shared, low-generation-probability nucleotide sequences were removed to address suspected cross-contamination and a sequencing artifact. In a later analysis, a clonal expansion index was calculated for each public chain from normalized within-repertoire ranks of inferred template counts. In a later analysis, generation probabilities were computed with a VDJ recombination model fitted to out-of-frame rearrangements, and the resulting probabilities were checked against IGoR. A later analysis scored TCR-TCR, TCR-HLA and TCR-CMV co-occurrence with hypergeometric tests, applying a repertoire-size bias correction to TCR pairs. In a later analysis, false discovery rates were estimated by permuting HLA or CMV assignments 20 times. In a later analysis, co-occurring TCRs were grouped with DBSCAN, and TCRdist sequence similarity was added when clustering was performed within HLA-allele-positive subsets. Repertoires with fewer than 30,000 or more than 120,000 public chains, plus five repertoires with anomalous nucleotide sharing, were excluded from co-occurrence clustering. Sourced from immuneACCESS, this table was stored by TCRdb with only in-frame sequences that have V and J called. A share of the clones is absent; for the studies checked, an unresolved V gene accounts for under half, and the remainder has no known explanation. That table is the source of V, J and clone size, and D and trimming were worked out from the DNA. This sample gives some 250,000 clones in total; around 76% of them show up just once. Jointly, the top ten make up over 5% of the sample.

The cohort comprised some 700 healthy bone marrow donors. At the time of sampling, all cohort members were nominally healthy, though unrecorded immune exposures were likely present. The donor tested CMV seropositive, placing the donor among the 250 to 300 seropositive members of the cohort. Every donor gave a peripheral blood sample, and the peripheral blood mononuclear cells from that sample were used for TCR beta sequencing. The Qiagen DNeasy Blood Extraction Kit was used to extract genomic DNA from the blood cell samples. This TCR was sampled from a woman aged 40 to 55 in good health and CMV-seropositive. What was sequenced was PBMCs.

The nucleotides are TGTGCCAGCAGTCCGTGGACAGGGGTTGATGAAAAACTGTTTTTT. It encodes CASSPWTGVDEKLFF. The chain uses TRBV2 and TRBJ1-4, and 9 bases in between align with TRBD1. At the junction V is shortened by 5 bases and J by 6 bases; bases outside the gene matches: 7. The CDR1 and CDR2 encoded by the germline V gene are SNHLY and FYNNEI. From its cysteine to its phenylalanine, the CDR3 spans 15 amino acids. CDR3 DNA only is kept here, 45 bases in frame from base 1.